These T cell receptor beta chains were read from a single sample in a study of T cell responses to AZD1222 COVID-19 vaccine. The assay was immunoSEQ multiplex PCR, and TCRdb's table has in-frame clones only and misses some. Of about 150,000 clones listed, around 90% are singletons. Sequencing used peripheral blood, obtained 28 days after the second AZD1222 dose. The receptors originated from an adult who received the AZD1222 COVID-19 vaccine. The CDR3 runs from the conserved cysteine through the conserved F or W. D genes are given only for firm matches. Rows may omit the clone size; those that give it use once, few, many or a size class.

V	D	J	size	CDR3	DNA
TRBV10-3	TRBD1	TRBJ1-5	-	CAISETGTENQPQHF	TGTGCCATCAGTGAAACCGGGACAGAGAATCAGCCCCAGCATTTT
TRBV7-2	TRBD2	TRBJ2-7	few	CASRPTSGYEQYF	TGTGCCAGCAGGCCGACTAGCGGCTACGAGCAGTACTTC
TRBV3-1/TRBV3-2	TRBD2	TRBJ2-2	-	CASTIDIGGSVLFF	TGTGCCAGCACCATAGATATTGGCGGGAGCGTGCTGTTTTTT
TRBV7-7	TRBD1	TRBJ2-7	few	CASSLGQGSSYEQYF	TGTGCCAGCAGCTTAGGACAGGGGTCCTCCTACGAGCAGTACTTC
TRBV3-1/TRBV3-2	TRBD2	TRBJ2-1	-	CASSQNGRATSYNEQFF	TGTGCCAGCAGCCAAAACGGGAGGGCCACCTCCTACAATGAGCAGTTCTTC
TRBV19	-	TRBJ1-1	-	CASSRRVTEAFF	TGTGCCAGTAGCCGTAGGGTCACTGAAGCTTTCTTT
TRBV11-2	-	TRBJ2-7	once	CASRQGRAGHYEQYF	TGTGCCAGCAGGCAGGGGCGGGCGGGACACTACGAGCAGTACTTC
TRBV27	TRBD1	TRBJ2-3	-	CASSLGTGGADTQYF	TGTGCCAGCAGTTTAGGGACAGGGGGCGCAGATACGCAGTATTTT
TRBV14	TRBD1	TRBJ2-7	-	CASSQGYQTGTKHEQYF	TGTGCCAGCAGCCAAGGGTATCAGACAGGGACGAAGCACGAGCAGTACTTC
TRBV15	-	TRBJ1-5	-	CATSSPVQDHQPQHF	TGTGCCACCAGCAGTCCCGTACAGGACCATCAGCCCCAGCATTTT
TRBV7-7	-	TRBJ2-2	-	CASSLGGGGRQGFGELFF	TGTGCCAGCAGCTTAGGAGGTGGGGGACGCCAGGGTTTCGGGGAGCTGTTTTTT
TRBV10-1	TRBD2	TRBJ2-2	few	CASSASTSGVTGELFF	TGCGCCAGCAGTGCGTCAACTAGCGGAGTAACCGGGGAGCTGTTTTTT
TRBV5-1	-	TRBJ1-1	once	CASSTGGRNTEAFF	TGCGCCAGCAGCACCGGTGGACGGAACACTGAAGCTTTCTTT
TRBV3-1/TRBV3-2	-	TRBJ2-1	-	CASAYQRTLSVSSYNEQFF	TGTGCCAGCGCTTATCAAAGGACCCTTAGCGTAAGCTCCTACAATGAGCAGTTCTTC
TRBV5-4	-	TRBJ2-1	once	CASEAVGEQFF	TGTGCCTCGGAGGCCGTGGGTGAGCAGTTCTTC
TRBV3-1/TRBV3-2	-	TRBJ2-7	-	CASSSRLTGDYEQYF	TGTGCCAGCAGCTCAAGACTGACGGGCGACTACGAGCAGTACTTC
TRBV6-5	TRBD1	TRBJ2-7	-	CASSYVQGSSYEQYF	TGTGCCAGCAGTTACGTACAGGGGAGTAGCTACGAGCAGTACTTC
TRBV27	-	TRBJ2-3	-	CASSSRTDTQYF	TGTGCCAGCAGTTCCCGCACAGATACGCAGTATTTT
TRBV19	TRBD1	TRBJ1-5	-	CATKRTGPLGSNQPQHF	TGTGCCACCAAGCGGACAGGGCCGCTTGGAAGCAATCAGCCCCAGCATTTT
TRBV28	-	TRBJ1-5	-	CASTIRGLRNQPQHF	TGTGCCAGCACCATCAGGGGTTTGCGCAATCAGCCCCAGCATTTT
TRBV19	TRBD2	TRBJ2-7	-	CASSSGLAGPYEQYF	TGTGCCAGTAGCTCCGGACTAGCGGGGCCCTACGAGCAGTACTTC
TRBV10-1	TRBD2	TRBJ2-3	-	CASSEVEGLAGGHDTQYF	TGCGCCAGCAGTGAAGTCGAAGGACTAGCGGGAGGTCATGATACGCAGTATTTT
TRBV30	-	TRBJ1-3	once	CAWSDPGRKGVNTIYF	TGTGCCTGGAGTGACCCCGGTCGAAAAGGGGTAAACACCATATATTTT
TRBV4-1	-	TRBJ1-2	-	CASSQGEGGYTF	TGCGCCAGCAGCCAAGGGGAGGGTGGCTACACCTTC
TRBV5-1	-	TRBJ2-3	-	CASSLAGADTQYF	TGCGCCAGCAGCTTGGCCGGGGCAGATACGCAGTATTTT
TRBV6-5	-	TRBJ1-1	-	CASRDSEAFF	TGTGCCAGCAGGGACAGTGAAGCTTTCTTT
TRBV12-3/TRBV12-4	-	TRBJ2-1	-	CASTPGRVEFF	TGTGCCAGCACCCCTGGACGGGTGGAGTTCTTC
TRBV30	-	TRBJ2-5	-	CAWSVAKETQYF	TGTGCCTGGAGTGTAGCAAAAGAGACCCAGTACTTC
TRBV11-2	-	TRBJ2-1	-	CASSHLTGSREQFF	TGTGCCAGCAGCCATCTGACCGGTTCGCGTGAGCAGTTCTTC
TRBV21-1	-	TRBJ2-5	-	CASSIPGQGMRETQYF	TGTGCCAGCAGCATTCCGGGACAGGGTATGCGGGAGACCCAGTACTTC
TRBV12-3/TRBV12-4	TRBD1	TRBJ1-6	-	CASSPGQHSPLHF	TGTGCCAGCAGCCCGGGACAGCACTCACCCCTCCACTTT
TRBV30	-	TRBJ1-3	-	CAWIAGAISGNTIYF	TGTGCCTGGATAGCGGGGGCAATTTCTGGAAACACCATATATTTT
TRBV29-1	-	TRBJ1-1	-	CSVPDGGPEAFF	TGCAGCGTTCCGGACGGCGGACCTGAAGCTTTCTTT
TRBV11-2	-	TRBJ1-1	few	CASSSQRNTEAFF	TGTGCCAGCAGCTCGCAGCGGAACACTGAAGCTTTCTTT
TRBV18	-	TRBJ1-1	-	CASSPDWTGEAFF	TGTGCCAGCTCACCTGATTGGACGGGTGAAGCTTTCTTT
TRBV4-1	-	TRBJ2-7	-	CASSRQSRAEQYF	TGCGCCAGCAGCCGACAGAGTCGGGCCGAGCAGTACTTC
TRBV7-8	-	TRBJ1-5	-	CASSDQRGANQPQHF	TGTGCCAGCAGCGACCAACGGGGGGCCAATCAGCCCCAGCATTTT
TRBV5-1	-	TRBJ2-1	-	CASRLGAIEQFF	TGCGCCAGCAGGTTGGGGGCTATTGAGCAGTTCTTC
TRBV10-1	-	TRBJ1-5	-	CASSRNSNQPQHF	TGCGCCAGCAGTAGGAATAGCAATCAGCCCCAGCATTTT
TRBV6-5	-	TRBJ1-3	-	CASSQGWESGNTIYF	TGTGCCAGCAGCCAGGGATGGGAATCTGGAAACACCATATATTTT
TRBV25-1	TRBD1	TRBJ1-5	-	CASSAGGSNQPQHF	TGTGCCAGCAGTGCAGGGGGCTCGAATCAGCCCCAGCATTTT
TRBV2	-	TRBJ2-2	-	CASSARETSTGELFF	TGTGCCAGCAGTGCTCGGGAAACCTCAACCGGGGAGCTGTTTTTT
TRBV12-5	-	TRBJ2-3	-	CASGSRGSTQYF	TGTGCTAGTGGTTCCCGGGGGAGTACGCAGTATTTT
TRBV18	-	TRBJ1-5	-	CASSPGRDEQPQHF	TGTGCCAGCTCACCTGGCAGGGATGAACAGCCCCAGCATTTT
TRBV7-2	-	TRBJ1-2	-	CASSRGQKHGYTF	TGTGCCAGCAGTCGTGGACAAAAGCATGGCTACACCTTC
TRBV15	TRBD1	TRBJ1-2	-	CATSRDTGAYGYTF	TGTGCCACCAGCAGAGATACAGGGGCCTATGGCTACACCTTC
TRBV19	TRBD1	TRBJ2-7	-	CASSTTGTAYEQYF	TGTGCCAGTAGTACGACCGGGACAGCCTACGAGCAGTACTTC
TRBV10-2	-	TRBJ2-5	-	CASSQETQYF	TGCGCCAGCAGTCAAGAGACCCAGTACTTC
TRBV5-1	-	TRBJ1-2	-	CASSVDNRSGYGYTF	TGCGCCAGCAGCGTAGATAACAGGTCCGGCTATGGCTACACCTTC
TRBV4-1	-	TRBJ2-3	-	CASSQNPTGLLWDTQYF	TGCGCCAGCAGCCAAAACCCCACAGGGTTATTGTGGGATACGCAGTATTTT
TRBV19	TRBD2	TRBJ2-6	-	CASSIRGDGGSGANVLTF	TGTGCCAGTAGTATACGGGGGGACGGGGGCTCTGGGGCCAACGTCCTGACTTTC
TRBV30	-	TRBJ1-1	-	CAWSFGGGNTEAFF	TGTGCCTGGAGTTTCGGCGGAGGGAACACTGAAGCTTTCTTT
TRBV7-9	TRBD1	TRBJ2-1	-	CASGPGGPDEQFF	TGTGCCAGCGGCCCAGGGGGTCCGGATGAGCAGTTCTTC
TRBV18	TRBD2	TRBJ2-1	-	CASSLKSGSRYNEQFF	TGTGCCAGCTCACTGAAAAGCGGGAGCAGGTACAATGAGCAGTTCTTC